This T cell receptor (beta chain) came from a study of cytomegalovirus exposure and HLA in healthy donors. The CDR3 sequence is 17 residues long. J was trimmed by 0 bases and V by 2 bases; bases with no gene match: 2. The germline gives CDR1 PRHDT, CDR2 FYEKMQ (reference sequence). This clone appeared once. Antigen: not known. Points from the study as a whole: In a later analysis, compared with equally common non-associated chains, HLA-associated beta chains were more expanded. As was reported, the HLA-A and HLA-B alleles of most subjects were accurately predicted from TCR beta sequences.

A multiplex PCR was run with 60 Vbeta primers and 13 Jbeta primers. Original processing methods: Tens of millions of unique TCR beta chains, roughly 11 million of them shared, were counted by a later analysis. The method was immunoSEQ multiplex PCR; TCRdb's version includes in-frame clones alone and lacks a portion of them. The V and J calls and clone size come from that table; D and trimming were worked out from the DNA. The sample contains tens of thousands of clones, 65% to 70% of which appear only once. The material sequenced was PBMCs. The receptor comes from a woman in her twenties or thirties in good health and CMV-seronegative. The rearrangement uses TRBV13 and TRBJ2-5, with 14 bases fitting TRBD2. The CDR3 bases are TGTGCCAGCAGCTTACGACTAGCGGGGGGGTACCAAGAGACCCAGTACTTC. This gives the protein CASSLRLAGGYQETQYF.